This entry concerns a single TCR beta chain. Its antigen is not known. These data are taken from a study of cytomegalovirus exposure and HLA in healthy donors. Whole-study findings and limits: Several top significant clusters appeared, in a later analysis, to be linked to common viral pathogens. The majority of TCR sequences were rare, yet some public TCRs appeared in many donors. Three chains linked to CMV were shown in vitro to be specific for CMV antigens.

Researchers ran the PCR with 60 Vbeta and 13 Jbeta primers. Repertoires were generated with immunoSEQ multiplex PCR, while TCRdb's copy carries only in-frame clones and drops some. Among 280,000 or so clones listed, 85% to 90% were seen once. Sequenced material: PBMCs. This TCR was recovered from a woman aged 18-30 years in good health and CMV-seronegative.

CDR3 nucleotides: TGTGCCAGCAGCCCAGGACTAGCGGTCACAGATACGCAGTATTTT. Its protein product is CASSPGLAVTDTQYF. The J gene is TRBJ2-3, the V gene TRBV7-3; TRBD2 matches at 10 bases. J gave up 2 bases and V 5 bases, and 4 bases lay outside the gene matches. The CDR3 sequence is 15 residues long. In germline, CDR1 is SGHTA, CDR2 FQGTGA.